A selection of T cell receptor beta chains follows, all from one sample in a study of blood T cell repertoires in COVID-19. Repertoires were generated with immunoSEQ multiplex PCR, while TCRdb's copy carries only in-frame clones and drops some. This sample has fewer than 250,000 clones, with around four fifths found just once. Sequences were obtained from peripheral blood. The source is a woman of 80 years or more with COVID-19, enrolled during active disease. The CDR3 runs from the conserved cysteine through the conserved F or W. The order of the fields is clone size, V gene, D gene, J gene, CDR3 DNA, CDR3 protein. D genes are given only for firm matches. Rows may omit the clone size; those that give it use once, few, many or a size class.

size: -
V: TRBV15
D: -
J: TRBJ1-2
DNA: TGTGCCACCAGCCGGTCCGGGGACTATGGCTACACCTTC
CDR3: CATSRSGDYGYTF

size: -
V: TRBV19
D: TRBD1
J: TRBJ2-2
DNA: TGTGCCAGTAGCGTCCAGGGGGTCGGGGAGCTGTTTTTT
CDR3: CASSVQGVGELFF

size: -
V: TRBV18
D: -
J: TRBJ2-1
DNA: TGTGCCAGCTCACCACGCTCGGCCGGGGGGACAACCAATGAGCAGTTCTTC
CDR3: CASSPRSAGGTTNEQFF

size: -
V: TRBV18
D: TRBD2
J: TRBJ2-3
DNA: TGTGCCAGCTCACCACAGCGGGGGGCCGGGGATACGCAGTATTTT
CDR3: CASSPQRGAGDTQYF

size: -
V: TRBV4-2
D: TRBD1
J: TRBJ1-2
DNA: TGTGCCAGCAGCCCCGGGACAGGGGGCCAGGATGGCTACACCTTC
CDR3: CASSPGTGGQDGYTF

size: once
V: TRBV2
D: -
J: TRBJ2-5
DNA: TGTGCCAGCAGTCCAGGGGGGGAGACCCAGTACTTC
CDR3: CASSPGGETQYF

size: -
V: TRBV4-3
D: TRBD1
J: TRBJ2-3
DNA: TGCGCCAGCAGCCCTCGGACAGGGAATCTATATACGCAGTATTTT
CDR3: CASSPRTGNLYTQYF

size: few
V: TRBV2
D: -
J: TRBJ2-4
DNA: TGTGCCAGCAGTGAGGGCGCCCGAAAAGTAGGCATTCAGTACTTC
CDR3: CASSEGARKVGIQYF

size: few
V: TRBV5-1
D: TRBD1
J: TRBJ1-5
DNA: TGCGCCAGCAGCTTGGAGGGGGCCTACAATCAGCCCCAGCATTTT
CDR3: CASSLEGAYNQPQHF

size: -
V: TRBV6-6
D: TRBD1
J: TRBJ1-2
DNA: TGTGCCAGCAGTTCGGCAGGGGGTGGCTACACCTTC
CDR3: CASSSAGGGYTF

size: -
V: TRBV5-1
D: TRBD2
J: TRBJ2-3
DNA: TGCGCCAGCAGCGCCGGACTAGCGGGGGACACAGATACGCAGTATTTT
CDR3: CASSAGLAGDTDTQYF

size: -
V: TRBV7-9
D: TRBD1
J: TRBJ2-2
DNA: TGTGCCAGCAGACCGACAGGGGACACCGGGGAGCTGTTTTTT
CDR3: CASRPTGDTGELFF

size: -
V: TRBV19
D: -
J: TRBJ1-2
DNA: TGTGCCAGTAGGAAGACAGCTGGCCATGGCTACACCTTC
CDR3: CASRKTAGHGYTF

size: -
V: TRBV27
D: -
J: TRBJ1-4
DNA: TGTGCCAGCAGTTCATTGACAGACACTAATGAAAAACTGTTTTTT
CDR3: CASSSLTDTNEKLFF

size: -
V: TRBV18
D: -
J: TRBJ2-5
DNA: TGTGCCAGCTCTTGGTCTAGCTTGGAGACCCAGTACTTC
CDR3: CASSWSSLETQYF

size: -
V: TRBV10-2
D: -
J: TRBJ2-2
DNA: TGCGCCAGCAGTTGGGTACAGGGCACCGGGGAGCTGTTTTTT
CDR3: CASSWVQGTGELFF

size: -
V: TRBV3-1/TRBV3-2
D: TRBD1
J: TRBJ1-1
DNA: TGTGCCAGCAGCCAACAGGGGGCTGTCACTGGGGCTTTCTTT
CDR3: CASSQQGAVTGAFF